The next 20 T cell receptor beta chains were all read from a single sample in a study of shared T cell receptors in the human thymus. Produced via immunoSEQ multiplex PCR; TCRdb's table is partial and in-frame only. The sample lists tens of thousands of clones, roughly 96% occurring once. Input material: thymocytes. Source of these receptors: a human donor.

The chain is built from TRBV7-9 and TRBJ2-2, with 8 bases that match TRBD2. V lost 1 base and J lost 1; bases outside the gene matches: 8. Germline-derived CDR1 and CDR2 are SEHNR and FQNEAQ (reference sequence). The CDR3 loop spans 18 amino acids. This CDR3 reads CASSLGRAGGWNTGELFF. The CDR3 DNA is TGTGCCAGCAGCTTAGGCCGGGCGGGGGGCTGGAACACCGGGGAGCTGTTTTTT.

This rearrangement joins TRBV7-2 to TRBJ1-5; D gene ambiguous. The CDR3 runs 14 residues. Trimming took 6 bases from V and 4 from J, leaving 13 bases between them. Germline V CDR1 and CDR2: SGHTA, FQGNSA. The CDR3 loop is CASSPPPGNQPQHF. CDR3 DNA: TGTGCCAGCAGTCCCCCCCCCGGAAATCAGCCCCAGCATTTT.

For the CDR3, the DNA is TGTGCCAGCAGAGAATCCGGGAGATCTCGCAATTCACCCCTCCACTTT. This codes for CASRESGRSRNSPLHF. The chain couples TRBV6-1 to TRBJ1-6; D is undetermined. V was trimmed by 6 bases and J by 7 bases, leaving 19 bases between them. Germline V gene data show CDR1 as MNHNS and CDR2 as SASEGT. This CDR3 comprises 16 residues.

In its sample, this clone was seen once. The J gene is TRBJ1-6, the V gene TRBV11-2; D is uncertain. Germline V gives CDR1 SGHAT, CDR2 FQNNGV. V lost 5 bases and J lost 8, with 13 bases in between. The length of the CDR3 is 14 residues. The CDR3 spells CASSLGFGYSPLHF. The CDR3 nucleotides read TGTGCCAGCAGCCTGGGGTTTGGGTATTCACCCCTCCACTTT. Supplemented by reference TRBV11-2 and TRBJ1-6, the full variable domain reads EAGVAQSPRYKIIEKRQSVAFWCNPISGHATLYWYQQILGQGPKLLIQFQNNGVVDDSQLPKDRFSAERLKGVDSTLKIQPAKLEDSAVYLCASSLGFGYSPLHFGNGTRLTVT.

The chain recombines TRBV6-5 with TRBJ2-1; 8 bases are a match to TRBD1. J lost 2 bases, V lost 5 bases, and 5 bases had no gene match. Germline V gene sequence: CDR1 MNHEY, CDR2 SVGAGI. The CDR3 is made up of 15 amino acids. The DNA for the CDR3 is TGTGCCAGCAGTCGTCCAGGGGGCCCCTACAATGAGCAGTTCTTC. Its translation: CASSRPGGPYNEQFF.

The chain recombines TRBV4-3 with TRBJ2-7, with D maybe TRBD2 (6 bases). Trimming took off 0 bases at V and 2 bases at J, with 11 bases between the two ends. Germline V CDR1 and CDR2: LGHNA, YSLEER. The CDR3 runs 15 residues. Here the CDR3 reads CASSQDLATPYEQYF. The CDR3 DNA reads as TGCGCCAGCAGCCAAGATCTAGCGACACCCTACGAGCAGTACTTC.

This chain links TRBV28 with TRBJ2-7, with a weak D call TRBD1 (5 bases). The CDR3 length is 15 residues. V dropped 5 bases and J dropped 3 bases, with 17 bases sitting between them. CDR1 and CDR2 (germline): MDHEN, SYDVKM. The CDR3 spells CASSPLDRQNYEQYF. The CDR3 DNA is TGTGCCAGCAGTCCTTTGGACCGACAGAACTACGAGCAGTACTTC. Full variable domain (missing parts from reference TRBV28 and TRBJ2-7): DVKVTQSSRYLVKRTGEKVFLECVQDMDHENMFWYRQDPGLGLRLIYFSYDVKMKEKGDIPEGYSVSREKKERFSLILESASTNQTSMYLCASSPLDRQNYEQYFGPGTRLTVT.

The J gene is TRBJ2-7, the V gene TRBV11-3; 11 bases are a match to TRBD2. Germline CDR1 SGHNT, CDR2 YENEEA. Trimming cost V 6 bases and J 5 bases; bases outside gene matches: 6. This CDR3 spans 14 amino acids. CDR3 bases: TGTGCCAGCAGTTTTAGCGGGGGGGCCGACGAGCAGTACTTC. Its translation is CASSFSGGADEQYF.

The chain carries TRBV5-6 and TRBJ1-4; a weak D match, TRBD1 (5 bases). Germline CDR1 and CDR2: SGHDT and YYEEEE. The CDR3 totals 15 residues. V was shortened by 0 bases and J by 7 bases, with 13 bases between the two germline ends. CDR3 coding DNA: TGTGCCAGCAGCTTGGGCGGGGGAGTCCGTGAAAAACTGTTTTTT. It yields the protein CASSLGGGVREKLFF.

V is TRBV10-1 and J is TRBJ2-5; no reliable D call. This CDR3 is 11 amino acids long. With 7 bases removed from V and 1 base from J, the gap between germline ends came to 4 bases. Per germline, CDR1 WNHNN and CDR2 SYGVQD (reference sequence). CDR3 coding DNA: TGCGCCAGCACCCCCCAAGAGACCCAGTACTTC. Residues: CASTPQETQYF.

J is TRBJ1-2 and V is TRBV28; 9 bases are shared with TRBD1. This CDR3 is built from 16 residues. CDR1 and CDR2 (germline): MDHEN, SYDVKM. V was pared by 6 bases and J by 5 bases, with 13 bases of the junction left unmatched. The CDR3 DNA sequence: TGTGCCAGCAGCCCCATACAGGGGGCAAGGGTATATGGCTACACCTTC. Translated: CASSPIQGARVYGYTF.

V usage is TRBV9 and J usage is TRBJ2-5; tentatively, D is TRBD2 (5 bases). The germline V and J ends were trimmed by 0 bases and 5 bases, with 17 bases remaining between them. Germline CDR1 reads SGDLS; CDR2 reads YYNGEE. The CDR3 is made up of 16 amino acids. CDR3 bases: TGTGCCAGCAGCGTAGCCGGGGATCTTCCGCGGGAGACCCAGTACTTC. Translation gives CASSVAGDLPRETQYF.

The rearrangement uses TRBV6-5 and TRBJ1-1; a weak D match, TRBD1 (6 bases). The V gene's germline CDR1 is MNHEY and CDR2 SVGAGI. V was cut by 6 bases and J by 0 bases, with 14 bases left in between. The CDR3 is 15 residues long. The chain's CDR3 is CASSTDSSMNTEAFF. In nucleotides, the CDR3 is TGTGCCAGCAGCACGGACAGCAGTATGAACACTGAAGCTTTCTTT.

The rearrangement uses TRBV11-3 and TRBJ2-3; 7 nucleotides agree with TRBD1. CDR1 SGHNT and CDR2 YENEEA come from the germline V gene. V was clipped by 2 bases and J by 3 bases; unmatched bases: 5. CDR3 length: 15 residues. The CDR3 sequence is CASSLRDRATDTQYF. CDR3 DNA: TGTGCCAGCAGCTTACGGGACAGAGCAACAGATACGCAGTATTTT.

V gene TRBV28 combines with J gene TRBJ2-7; a weak D match, TRBD1 (5 bases). CDR1 MDHEN and CDR2 SYDVKM come from the germline V gene. V lost 10 bases and J lost 3, with 37 bases in between. The CDR3 totals 20 residues. The CDR3: CAIGDANLFVGLVRVYEQYF. CDR3 nucleotide sequence: TGTGCCATCGGAGACGCGAATCTATTTGTGGGGCTAGTCCGTGTCTACGAGCAGTACTTC.

The rearrangement uses TRBV4-2 and TRBJ2-1, with TRBD2 matching 7 bases. This CDR3 region has 16 residues. The J segment lost 2 bases and the V segment lost 2 bases, leaving 6 bases of the junction unmatched. From germline, CDR1 is LGHNA and CDR2 YNFKEQ. CDR3 in amino acids: CASSQRIGLAYNEQFF. The CDR3 DNA reads as TGTGCCAGCAGCCAACGCATCGGACTAGCCTACAATGAGCAGTTCTTC.

This clone is a singleton in its sample. DNA for the CDR3: TGTGCCAGCAGCCCCAAGTACTTCTATGGCTACACCTTC. This translates into CASSPKYFYGYTF. The chain couples TRBV11-2 to TRBJ1-2; D is unclear. The CDR3 runs to 13 residues. Germline lookup yields CDR1 SGHAT and CDR2 FQNNGV. Trimming left V 5 bases short and J 4 bases short, with 11 bases between. The whole variable domain, filled in from reference TRBV11-2 and TRBJ1-2, reads EAGVAQSPRYKIIEKRQSVAFWCNPISGHATLYWYQQILGQGPKLLIQFQNNGVVDDSQLPKDRFSAERLKGVDSTLKIQPAKLEDSAVYLCASSPKYFYGYTFGSGTRLTVV.

The chain uses TRBV5-1 and TRBJ2-2; 8 bases are shared with TRBD2. Germline V CDR1 and CDR2: SGHRS, YFSETQ. This CDR3 region has 15 residues. Trimming removed 2 bases from V and 6 bases from J; junction bases left unmatched: 6. The CDR3 DNA follows: TGCGCCAGCAGCTTCTCGGCGGGGGGTGCCGGGGAGCTGTTTTTT. Its translation is CASSFSAGGAGELFF.

The chain recombines TRBV9 with TRBJ2-1; TRBD2 aligns across 10 bases. The CDR3 covers 16 residues. J lost 8 bases, V lost 4 bases, and 12 bases had no gene match. Per germline, CDR1 SGDLS and CDR2 YYNGEE. The CDR3 bases are TGTGCCAGCAGCCCCAGCAGCGGGGGGGCCAGTCATGAGCAGTTCTTC. Residues: CASSPSSGGASHEQFF.

J is TRBJ1-1 and V is TRBV7-2; possibly TRBD1 for D (6 bases). Germline assignment: CDR1 SGHTA and CDR2 FQGNSA. Deletions cut 5 bases from V and 5 bases from J, with 21 bases between. This CDR3 contains 16 residues. CDR3 sequence: CASSGYRQVARTEAFF. The DNA for the CDR3 is TGTGCCAGCAGCGGATATCGACAGGTGGCGAGAACTGAAGCTTTCTTT.